Shown below are 4 T cell receptor beta chains from a single sample sequenced in a study of blood T cell repertoires in COVID-19. Profiling relied on immunoSEQ multiplex PCR, and the TCRdb table lists in-frame clones only, not all of them. The sample lists approximately 220,000 clones; 87% were seen once. Source material: PBMCs or T cells enriched from blood (not recorded which). The receptors were sampled from a woman in her 30s with acute COVID-19.

This CDR3 is CASRLDSYEQYF. The CDR3 nucleotides are TGTGCCAGCAGATTGGACAGCTACGAGCAGTACTTC. V gene TRBV7-9 combines with J gene TRBJ2-7; D is perhaps TRBD1 (6 bases). The CDR3 is 12 residues long. V was shortened by 6 bases and J by 3 bases, with 9 bases between the two germline ends. Germline V CDR1 and CDR2: SEHNR, FQNEAQ (reference sequence).

This sequence joins TRBV19 and TRBJ1-2, with TRBD1 matching over 8 bases. V dropped 4 bases and J dropped 4; count of bases not matched to a gene: 5. Germline-derived CDR1 and CDR2 are LNHDA and SQIVND (reference sequence). The CDR3 runs to 14 residues. CDR3 residues: CASSTRTGLYGYTF. In nucleotides, the CDR3 is TGTGCCAGTAGTACCAGGACAGGGCTCTATGGCTACACCTTC. Filled out from reference TRBV19 and TRBJ1-2, the complete variable domain reads DGGITQSPKYLFRKEGQNVTLSCEQNLNHDAMYWYRQDPGQGLRLIYYSQIVNDFQKGDIAEGYSVSREKKESFPLTVTSAQKNPTAFYLCASSTRTGLYGYTFGSGTRLTVV.

The genes are TRBV6-5 and TRBJ1-2; 9 bases align to TRBD1. The J segment lost 5 bases and the V segment lost 6 bases, leaving 4 bases of the junction unmatched. Germline V gene sequence: CDR1 MNHEY, CDR2 SVGAGI. CDR3 length: 13 residues. CDR3 DNA: TGTGCCAGCAGGTCACAGGGGGCATATGGCTACACCTTC. Amino acid sequence: CASRSQGAYGYTF.

The rearrangement links TRBV4-1 to TRBJ2-1, with no clear D. V lost 2 bases, J lost 2 bases, and 13 bases lay in between. Germline loops: CDR1 MGHRA, CDR2 YSYEKL. The CDR3 is made up of 16 amino acids. Here the CDR3 reads CASSQIINPPYNEQFF. The CDR3 nucleotides read TGCGCCAGCAGCCAAATTATTAATCCCCCCTACAATGAGCAGTTCTTC.